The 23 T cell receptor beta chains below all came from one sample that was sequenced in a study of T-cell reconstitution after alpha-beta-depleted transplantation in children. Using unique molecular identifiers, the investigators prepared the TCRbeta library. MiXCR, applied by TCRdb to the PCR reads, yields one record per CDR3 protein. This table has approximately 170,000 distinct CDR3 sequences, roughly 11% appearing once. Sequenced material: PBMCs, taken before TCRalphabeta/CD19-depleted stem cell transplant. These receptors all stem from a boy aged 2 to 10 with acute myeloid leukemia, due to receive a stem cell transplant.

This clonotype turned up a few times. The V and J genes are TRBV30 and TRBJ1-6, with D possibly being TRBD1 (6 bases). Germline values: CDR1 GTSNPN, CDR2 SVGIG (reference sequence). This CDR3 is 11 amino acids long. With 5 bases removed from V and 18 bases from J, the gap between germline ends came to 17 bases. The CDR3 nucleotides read TGTGCCTGGGCTACTGGACAGATTCACCACTTT. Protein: CAWATGQIHHF.

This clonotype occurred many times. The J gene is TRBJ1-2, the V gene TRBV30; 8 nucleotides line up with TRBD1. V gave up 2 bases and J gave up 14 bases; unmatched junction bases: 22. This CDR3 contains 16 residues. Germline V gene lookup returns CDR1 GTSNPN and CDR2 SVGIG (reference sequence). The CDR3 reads CAWSTRRKTGAPMVTF. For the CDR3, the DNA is TGTGCCTGGAGTACCCGAAGGAAGACAGGGGCGCCCATGGTGACCTTC. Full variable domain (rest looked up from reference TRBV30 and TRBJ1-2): SQTIHQWPATLVQPVGSPLSLECTVEGTSNPNLYWYRQAAGRGLQLLFYSVGIGQISSEVPQNLSASRPQDRQFILSSKKLLLSDSGFYLCAWSTRRKTGAPMVTFGSGTRLTVV.

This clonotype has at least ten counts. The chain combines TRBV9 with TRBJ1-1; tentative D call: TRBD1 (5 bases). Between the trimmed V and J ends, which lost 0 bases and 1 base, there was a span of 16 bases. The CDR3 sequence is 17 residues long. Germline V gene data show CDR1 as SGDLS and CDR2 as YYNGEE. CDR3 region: CASSVGVQGRRNTEAFF. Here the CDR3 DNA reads TGTGCCAGCAGCGTAGGGGTCCAGGGACGGAGGAACACTGAAGCTTTCTTT. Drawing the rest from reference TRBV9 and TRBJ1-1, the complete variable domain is DSGVTQTPKHLITATGQRVTLRCSPRSGDLSVYWYQQSLDQGLQFLIQYYNGEERAKGNILERFSAQQFPDLHSELNLSSLELGDSALYFCASSVGVQGRRNTEAFFGQGTRLTVV.

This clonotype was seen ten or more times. The CDR3 bases are TGTGCCTGGAGTGGGGGACAGGGGGCCCATGAGCAGTTCTTC. This sequence encodes CAWSGGQGAHEQFF. This sequence joins TRBV30 and TRBJ2-1; 12 bases map to TRBD1. CDR1 is GTSNPN, CDR2 SVGIG, per germline (reference sequence). V shed 1 base and J 8 bases; nucleotides not matched to a gene: 3. The CDR3 runs 14 residues.

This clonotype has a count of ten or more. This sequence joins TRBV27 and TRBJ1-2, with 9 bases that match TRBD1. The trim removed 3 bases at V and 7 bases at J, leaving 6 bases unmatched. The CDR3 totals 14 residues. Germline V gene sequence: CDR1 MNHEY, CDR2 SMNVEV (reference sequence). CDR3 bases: TGTGCCAGCAGTTTCGGAGACAGGGGGTTTGGCTACACCTTC. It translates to CASSFGDRGFGYTF.

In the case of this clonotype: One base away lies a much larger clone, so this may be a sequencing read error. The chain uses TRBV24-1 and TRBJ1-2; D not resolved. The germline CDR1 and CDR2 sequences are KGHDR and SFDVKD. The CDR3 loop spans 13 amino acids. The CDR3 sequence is CATSDLPFYGDTF. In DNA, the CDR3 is TGTGCCACCAGTGATTTGCCTTTCTATGGCGACACCTTC.

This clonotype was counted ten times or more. The CDR3 spells CASSLGRSYEQYF. DNA for the CDR3: TGTGCCAGCAGTTTGGGGAGATCCTACGAGCAGTACTTC. The chain combines TRBV27 with TRBJ2-7; D might be TRBD2 (5 bases). CDR1 and CDR2 from the germline V gene are MNHEY and SMNVEV (reference sequence). The CDR3 runs to 13 residues. V shed 3 bases and J shed 1 base, with 7 bases lying between them.

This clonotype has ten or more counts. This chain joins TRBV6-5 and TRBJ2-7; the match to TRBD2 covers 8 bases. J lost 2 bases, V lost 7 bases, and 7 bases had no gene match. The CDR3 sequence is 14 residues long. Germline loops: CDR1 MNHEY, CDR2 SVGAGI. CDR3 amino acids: CASNSGGLAYEQYV. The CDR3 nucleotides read TGTGCCAGCAACTCGGGGGGGCTGGCCTACGAGCAGTACGTC.

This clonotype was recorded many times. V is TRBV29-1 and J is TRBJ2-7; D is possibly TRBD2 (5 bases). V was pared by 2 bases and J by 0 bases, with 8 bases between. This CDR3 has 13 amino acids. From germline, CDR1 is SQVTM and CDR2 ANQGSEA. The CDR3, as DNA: TGCAGCGTTGAATTACGGGACTCCTACGAGCAGTACTTC. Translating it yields CSVELRDSYEQYF.

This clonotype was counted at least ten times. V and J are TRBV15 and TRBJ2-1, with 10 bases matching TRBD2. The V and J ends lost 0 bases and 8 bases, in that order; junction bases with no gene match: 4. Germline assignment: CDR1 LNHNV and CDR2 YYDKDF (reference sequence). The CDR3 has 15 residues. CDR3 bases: TGTGCCACCAGCAGAGACCTAGCGGGAGTCGATGAGCAGTTCTTC. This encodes CATSRDLAGVDEQFF.

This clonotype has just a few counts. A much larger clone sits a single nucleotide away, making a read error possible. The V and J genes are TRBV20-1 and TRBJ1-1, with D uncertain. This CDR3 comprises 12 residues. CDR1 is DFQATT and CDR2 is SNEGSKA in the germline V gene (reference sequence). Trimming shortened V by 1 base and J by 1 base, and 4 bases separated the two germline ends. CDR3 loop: CSARGPNTEAFF. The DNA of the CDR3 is TGCAGTGCTAGAGGCCCGAACACTGAAGCTTTCTTT.

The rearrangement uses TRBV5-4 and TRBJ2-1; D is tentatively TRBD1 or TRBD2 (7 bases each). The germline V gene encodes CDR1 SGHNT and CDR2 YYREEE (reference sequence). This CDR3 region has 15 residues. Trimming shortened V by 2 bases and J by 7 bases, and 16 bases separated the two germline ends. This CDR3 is CASSFSPGGGNEQFF. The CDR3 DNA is TGTGCCAGCAGCTTCTCGCCAGGGGGGGGAAATGAGCAGTTCTTC. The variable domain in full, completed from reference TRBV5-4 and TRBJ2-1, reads ETGVTQSPTHLIKTRGQQVTLRCSSQSGHNTVSWYQQALGQGPQFIFQYYREEENGRGNFPPRFSGLQFPNYSSELNVNALELDDSALYLCASSFSPGGGNEQFFGPGTRLTVL.

The CDR3 DNA is TGTGCCAGCAGCTTTGGACTAGTGGGGGTTGAGCAGTTCTTC. This sequence encodes CASSFGLVGVEQFF. The gene calls are TRBV5-4 and TRBJ2-1; 7 nucleotides match TRBD2. CDR1 SGHNT and CDR2 YYREEE come from the germline V gene (reference sequence). V dropped 2 bases and J dropped 9; count of bases not matched to a gene: 8. The CDR3 spans 14 residues.

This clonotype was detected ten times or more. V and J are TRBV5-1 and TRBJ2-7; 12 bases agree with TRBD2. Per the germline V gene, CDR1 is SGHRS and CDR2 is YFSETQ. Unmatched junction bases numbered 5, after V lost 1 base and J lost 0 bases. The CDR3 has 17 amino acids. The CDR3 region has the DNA TGCGCCAGCAGCTTGAAGGCTAGCGGGAGGGCCTCCTACGAGCAGTACTTC. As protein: CASSLKASGRASYEQYF.

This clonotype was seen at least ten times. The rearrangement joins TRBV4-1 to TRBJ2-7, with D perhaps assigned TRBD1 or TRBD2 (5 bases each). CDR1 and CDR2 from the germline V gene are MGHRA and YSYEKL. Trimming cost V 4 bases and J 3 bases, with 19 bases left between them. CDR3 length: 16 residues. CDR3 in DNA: TGCGCCAGCAGCCGACGCCTGGTGGGGGAAAACTACGAGCAGTACTTC. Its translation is CASSRRLVGENYEQYF.

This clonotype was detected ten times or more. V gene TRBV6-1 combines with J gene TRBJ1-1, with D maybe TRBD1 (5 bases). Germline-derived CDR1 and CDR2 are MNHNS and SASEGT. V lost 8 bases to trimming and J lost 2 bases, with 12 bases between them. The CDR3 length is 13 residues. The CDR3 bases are TGTGCCAGCTCCCAAGGGGTCAACACTGAAGCTTTCTTT. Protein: CASSQGVNTEAFF.

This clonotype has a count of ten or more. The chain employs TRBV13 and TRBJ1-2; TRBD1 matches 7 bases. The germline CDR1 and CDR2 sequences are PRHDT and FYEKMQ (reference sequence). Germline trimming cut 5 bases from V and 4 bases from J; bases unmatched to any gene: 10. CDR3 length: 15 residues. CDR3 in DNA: TGTGCCAGCAGCCCCGCCCGGGACAGAACCTATGGCTACACCTTC. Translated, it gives CASSPARDRTYGYTF.

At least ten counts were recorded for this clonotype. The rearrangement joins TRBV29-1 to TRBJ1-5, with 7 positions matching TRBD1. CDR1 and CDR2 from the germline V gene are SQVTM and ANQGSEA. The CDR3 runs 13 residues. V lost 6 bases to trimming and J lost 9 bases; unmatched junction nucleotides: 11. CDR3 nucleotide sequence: TGCAGCGTACGGGACAGCACTCTTGCGCCCCAGCATTTT. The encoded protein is CSVRDSTLAPQHF.

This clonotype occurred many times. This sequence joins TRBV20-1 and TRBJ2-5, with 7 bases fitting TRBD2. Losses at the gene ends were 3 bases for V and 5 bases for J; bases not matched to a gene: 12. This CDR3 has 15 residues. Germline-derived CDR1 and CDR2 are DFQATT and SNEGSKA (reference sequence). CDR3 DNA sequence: TGCAGTGCTAGTTTAGCGGGCCGGTTCGATGAGACCCAGTACTTC. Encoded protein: CSASLAGRFDETQYF.

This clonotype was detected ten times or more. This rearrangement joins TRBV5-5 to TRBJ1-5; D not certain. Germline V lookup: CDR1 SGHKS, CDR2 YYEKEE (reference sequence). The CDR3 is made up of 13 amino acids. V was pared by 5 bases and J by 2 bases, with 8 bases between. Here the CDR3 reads CASRVGGNQPQHF. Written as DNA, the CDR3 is TGTGCCAGCAGGGTGGGAGGCAATCAGCCCCAGCATTTT.

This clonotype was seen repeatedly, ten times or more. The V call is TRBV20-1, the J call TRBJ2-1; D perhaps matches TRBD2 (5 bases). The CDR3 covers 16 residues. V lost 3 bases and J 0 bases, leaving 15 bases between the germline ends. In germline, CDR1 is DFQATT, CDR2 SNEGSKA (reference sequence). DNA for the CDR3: TGCAGTGCTAGGGACTCGAAACGAAGCTCCTACAATGAGCAGTTCTTC. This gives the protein CSARDSKRSSYNEQFF.

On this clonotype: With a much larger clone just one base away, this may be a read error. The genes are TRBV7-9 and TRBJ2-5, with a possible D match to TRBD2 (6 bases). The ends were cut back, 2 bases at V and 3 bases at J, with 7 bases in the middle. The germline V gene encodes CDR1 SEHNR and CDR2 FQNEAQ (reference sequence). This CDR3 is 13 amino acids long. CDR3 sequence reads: CASSLKREETQYF. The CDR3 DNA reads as TGTGCCAGCAGCTTAAAGCGGGAAGAGACCCAGTACTTC. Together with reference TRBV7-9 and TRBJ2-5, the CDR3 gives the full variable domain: DTGVSQNPRHKITKRGQNVTFRCDPISEHNRLYWYRQTLGQGPEFLTYFQNEAQLEKSRLLSDRFSAERPKGSFSTLEIQRTEQGDSAMYLCASSLKREETQYFGPGTRLLVL.

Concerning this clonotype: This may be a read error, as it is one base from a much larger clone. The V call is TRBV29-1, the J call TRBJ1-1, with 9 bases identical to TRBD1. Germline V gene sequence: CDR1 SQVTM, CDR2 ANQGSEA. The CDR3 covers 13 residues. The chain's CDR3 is CSVHRGRNTQAFF. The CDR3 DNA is TGCAGCGTGCACAGGGGGCGAAACACTCAAGCTTTCTTT.